This T cell receptor beta chain was retrieved from a study of shared clonotypes between healthy human individuals. About the study: CD8 memory received one plate per donor, CD8 naive two, CD4 memory three and CD4 naive three. Study-wide findings and caveats: Some clonotypes were shared by all four sorted-subset donors, while others were not shared. The non-shared ones had lower generation probabilities than the shared ones.

Terminally differentiated effector memory CD45RA+ cells were excluded from the naive CD8 cells, which were CD45RO-negative and positively selected for CCR7. J gave up 3 bases and V 4 bases, and 8 bases lay outside the gene matches. The germline V gene has CDR1 SGDLS and CDR2 YYNGEE. The CDR3 is 15 residues long. An approximately 200 ng quantity of DNA, 25,000 to 30,000 T cell genomes, went into the sorted-subset replicate PCRs. This table comes from immunoSEQ multiplex PCR, and its TCRdb copy is limited to in-frame clones, with some not included. In the table there are about 2 million clones, over 85% of which are singletons. Comments on this clone: What it recognizes is unknown.

This clonotype originated in a man between 18 and 35 years old in good health. This chain uses TRBV9 with TRBJ1-2; 8 positions agree with TRBD1. Material for sequencing was naive CD8+ T cells sorted from blood. The CDR3 reads CASSPRTGPDYGYTF. The CDR3 nucleotides read TGTGCCAGCAGCCCTCGGACAGGGCCCGACTATGGCTACACCTTC.